The 19 T cell receptor beta chains listed next were all sequenced from one sample in a study of technical replicates of blood from several donors. Assay: immunoSEQ multiplex PCR; the TCRdb copy retains only in-frame clones and omits some. This table holds fewer than 90,000 clones, roughly 93% found once. The sequenced sample was T cells isolated from PBMCs. These receptor sequences come from a human donor in good health.

V is TRBV29-1 and J is TRBJ2-7; TRBD1 matches at 12 bases. Germline CDR1 SQVTM, CDR2 ANQGSEA. The length of the CDR3 is 14 residues. Trimming cost V 7 bases and J 5 bases; bases outside gene matches: 9. DNA of the CDR3: TGCAGCGCTATCACCGGGACAGGGGGCCACGAGCAGTACTTC. It codes for CSAITGTGGHEQYF.

This chain uses TRBV5-4 with TRBJ2-7; the match to TRBD1 covers 7 bases. Trimming at V came to 4 bases and at J to 4 bases, leaving 8 bases not matched to a gene. This CDR3 region has 14 residues. Germline V gene data show CDR1 as SGHNT and CDR2 as YYREEE (reference sequence). Written as DNA, the CDR3 is TGTGCCAGCAGCCCGCCGGACAGGCTGTACGAGCAGTACTTC. Translation gives CASSPPDRLYEQYF.

The chain employs TRBV6-5 and TRBJ1-2; TRBD1 matches 7 bases. The CDR3 extends over 14 amino acids. The ends lost 2 bases at V and 6 bases at J; junction bases unmatched: 6. Per the germline V gene, CDR1 is MNHEY and CDR2 is SVGAGI. DNA of the CDR3: TGTGCCAGCAGTTACCTCTCCACAGGGGATGGCTACACCTTC. This sequence encodes CASSYLSTGDGYTF.

The chain has TRBV4-1 and TRBJ2-3, with D possibly TRBD2 on 5 matching bases. In germline, CDR1 is MGHRA, CDR2 YSYEKL. The V end lost 0 bases, the J end lost 2 bases, and 9 bases lay between the germline ends. The CDR3 loop spans 15 amino acids. The CDR3 region has the DNA TGCGCCAGCAGCCAAGATGAGCGGATCACAGATACGCAGTATTTT. Its protein is CASSQDERITDTQYF.

The rearrangement uses TRBV7-3 and TRBJ2-3; 7 bases are shared with TRBD2. Trimming took 5 bases from V and 2 from J; bases not matched to a gene: 7. CDR1 and CDR2 (germline): SGHTA, FQGTGA. This CDR3 region has 15 residues. CDR3 bases: TGTGCCAGCAGCCCGACTAGCTTCGACACAGATACGCAGTATTTT. Protein sequence: CASSPTSFDTDTQYF.

This rearrangement joins TRBV5-6 to TRBJ1-1; 8 nucleotides align to TRBD1. Germline-derived CDR1 and CDR2 are SGHDT and YYEEEE. V shed 4 bases and J 5 bases; nucleotides not matched to a gene: 7. The CDR3 is 14 amino acids. In DNA form, the CDR3 reads TGTGCCAGCAGCCGGTGGACAGGGCAAACTGAAGCTTTCTTT. This translates into CASSRWTGQTEAFF. The variable domain in full, with the rest retrieved from reference TRBV5-6 and TRBJ1-1, is DAGVTQSPTHLIKTRGQQVTLRCSPKSGHDTVSWYQQALGQGPQFIFQYYEEEERQRGNFPDRFSGHQFPNYSSELNVNALLLGDSALYLCASSRWTGQTEAFFGQGTRLTVV.

The table lists this clone with a count of one. This chain uses TRBV6-5 with TRBJ1-1, with TRBD1 as a possible D gene (6 bases). Germline V lookup: CDR1 MNHEY, CDR2 SVGAGI. This CDR3 contains 14 residues. Trimming took 1 base from V and 5 from J, leaving 11 bases between them. The CDR3 region is CASSYFERGTEAFF. The CDR3 DNA reads TGTGCCAGCAGTTACTTCGAGAGGGGGACTGAAGCTTTCTTT.

The table lists this clone with a count of one. V usage is TRBV5-1 and J usage is TRBJ2-5; no definite D call. There are 13 residues in the CDR3. Trimming cost V 0 bases and J 4 bases, with 7 bases left between them. Per germline, CDR1 SGHRS and CDR2 YFSETQ. Written as DNA, the CDR3 is TGCGCCAGCAGCTTGGCCCCGCGAGAGACCCAGTACTTC. Translated, it gives CASSLAPRETQYF.

The CDR3 DNA sequence: TGCGCCAGCAGCTTGGCAGGGGTAGAGGATACGCAGTATTTT. Translating gives CASSLAGVEDTQYF. The V call is TRBV5-1, the J call TRBJ2-3; a possible D gene is TRBD1 (6 bases). The germline V gene has CDR1 SGHRS and CDR2 YFSETQ. This CDR3 contains 14 residues. V lost 0 bases and J lost 6, with 11 bases in between.

The genes are TRBV28 and TRBJ2-2, with 10 bases fitting TRBD2. Trimming cost V 9 bases and J 7 bases; bases outside gene matches: 8. The length of the CDR3 is 14 residues. Germline CDR1 is MDHEN and CDR2 is SYDVKM. The CDR3 region has the DNA TGTGCCAGTGGGAGGACTAGCGGTATCGGGGAGCTGTTTTTT. Translation: CASGRTSGIGELFF.

The chain uses TRBV4-1 and TRBJ1-1, with TRBD1 matching 7 bases. There are 13 residues in the CDR3. CDR1 is MGHRA, CDR2 YSYEKL, per germline. V lost 5 bases and J lost 3; bases outside the gene matches: 3. The CDR3 DNA reads as TGCGCCAGCAGCTACACAGGGGACACTGAAGCTTTCTTT. Translation: CASSYTGDTEAFF.

The CDR3: CASSISPTGRRTTSEQYF. The CDR3 DNA is TGCGCCAGCAGCATATCCCCGACAGGGCGTCGTACTACGTCCGAGCAGTACTTC. The genes are TRBV5-1 and TRBJ2-7, with 7 bases aligning to TRBD1. Trimming removed 4 bases from V and 6 bases from J; junction bases left unmatched: 22. The CDR3 loop spans 18 amino acids. CDR1 and CDR2 (germline): SGHRS, YFSETQ.

This chain connects TRBV18 to TRBJ2-1, with D possibly matching TRBD2 (5 bases). This CDR3 comprises 13 residues. CDR1 is KGHSH, CDR2 LQKENI, per germline. The ends were cut back, 4 bases at V and 8 bases at J, with 12 bases in the middle. The CDR3 bases are TGTGCCAGCTCACGGCCGGACTTGGATGAGCAGTTCTTC. Its protein is CASSRPDLDEQFF. The whole variable domain, filled in from reference TRBV18 and TRBJ2-1, reads NAGVMQNPRHLVRRRGQEARLRCSPMKGHSHVYWYRQLPEEGLKFMVYLQKENIIDESGMPKERFSAEFPKEGPSILRIQQVVRGDSAAYFCASSRPDLDEQFFGPGTRLTVL.

The chain couples TRBV25-1 to TRBJ2-7; possibly TRBD1 for D (6 bases). The germline V gene has CDR1 MGHDK and CDR2 SYGVNS. Trimming pared 4 bases from V and 6 bases from J, leaving 13 bases between. CDR3 size: 13 residues. The CDR3 nucleotides are TGTGCCAGCAGTGCCCTGACAGGACGCGAGCAGTACTTC. Its protein product is CASSALTGREQYF.

The V and J genes are TRBV7-9 and TRBJ2-1; weak D call: TRBD2 (5 bases). In germline, CDR1 is SEHNR, CDR2 FQNEAQ (reference sequence). The CDR3 has 15 amino acids. V lost 2 bases and J 4 bases, leaving 12 bases between the germline ends. CDR3 DNA sequence: TGTGCCAGCAGCTTAATGGCAAGCGGATACAATGAGCAGTTCTTC. Its translation is CASSLMASGYNEQFF.

The chain is built from TRBV13 and TRBJ1-1; D not resolved. In germline, CDR1 is PRHDT, CDR2 FYEKMQ (reference sequence). There are 12 residues in the CDR3. Trimming removed 5 bases at V and 5 bases at J, with 9 bases between. CDR3: CASSVSRTEAFF. The CDR3 DNA follows: TGTGCCAGCAGCGTAAGCAGGACTGAAGCTTTCTTT.

The chain uses TRBV25-1 and TRBJ2-3; weak D call: TRBD1 (6 bases). V dropped 10 bases and J dropped 2 bases, with 22 bases sitting between them. The germline V gene encodes CDR1 MGHDK and CDR2 SYGVNS. The CDR3 is 16 amino acids. The CDR3 nucleotides read TGTGCCACCCCTCAATCGCTGGGACAAAACACAGATACGCAGTATTTT. Translation: CATPQSLGQNTDTQYF.

The V call is TRBV29-1, the J call TRBJ1-2, with D possibly being TRBD1 (6 bases). CDR1 SQVTM and CDR2 ANQGSEA come from the germline V gene. The CDR3 has 15 amino acids. V was trimmed by 5 bases and J by 4 bases, leaving 20 bases between them. The CDR3 coding sequence is TGCAGCGTTCCCCAGACAGGATCGGGTTCCTATGGCTACACCTTC. It encodes CSVPQTGSGSYGYTF.

This clone showed up just once. This sequence joins TRBV9 and TRBJ1-4; tentative D call: TRBD1 (5 bases). Trimming pared 2 bases from V and 6 bases from J, leaving 11 bases between. CDR1 SGDLS and CDR2 YYNGEE come from the germline V gene. The CDR3 is 14 residues long. The CDR3 protein is CASSVQGGDEKLFF. CDR3 DNA: TGTGCCAGCAGCGTTCAGGGAGGTGATGAAAAACTGTTTTTT.